Following are 17 T cell receptor beta chains from one sample sequenced in a study of cytomegalovirus exposure and HLA in healthy donors. Vbeta (60) and Jbeta (13) primers were used in the PCR. Profiling relied on immunoSEQ multiplex PCR, and the TCRdb table lists in-frame clones only, not all of them. The sample records under 200,000 clones, under 70% being singletons. The sequenced sample was PBMCs. These receptors came from a woman in her 40s in good health and CMV-seropositive.

This clone came up a few times. The chain joins TRBV7-8 to TRBJ1-4; 12 nucleotides align to TRBD1. Germline CDR1 SGHVS, CDR2 FQNEAQ. V gave up 4 bases and J gave up 8 bases; unmatched junction bases: 11. The CDR3 runs 17 residues. In DNA form, the CDR3 reads TGTGCCAGCAGCTCCGGGACAGGGGGCGCGGGCGGGGAAAAACTGTTTTTT. Translation: CASSSGTGGAGGEKLFF.

The gene calls are TRBV5-1 and TRBJ2-3, with TRBD2 matching 9 bases. Germline V gene sequence: CDR1 SGHRS, CDR2 YFSETQ. The trim removed 4 bases at V and 4 bases at J, leaving 7 bases unmatched. There are 15 residues in the CDR3. For the CDR3, the DNA is TGCGCCAGCAGCACTGGACTAGCGTGGCCAGATACGCAGTATTTT. This codes for CASSTGLAWPDTQYF.

The CDR3 DNA follows: TGCGCCAGCAGCTTGGAAACACCCTACGAGCAGTACTTC. It translates to CASSLETPYEQYF. This chain links TRBV5-1 with TRBJ2-7; D gene uncertain. Germline CDR1 is SGHRS and CDR2 is YFSETQ. V was shortened by 0 bases and J by 2 bases, with 6 bases between the two germline ends. The length of the CDR3 is 13 residues.

V and J are TRBV5-4 and TRBJ2-3, with D maybe TRBD2 (5 bases). This CDR3 has 14 amino acids. Germline V gene sequence: CDR1 SGHNT, CDR2 YYREEE (reference sequence). V shed 3 bases and J shed 4 bases, with 12 bases lying between them. CDR3 nucleotides: TGTGCCAGCAGCTCGTGGACTCGCTCAGATACGCAGTATTTT. Its protein is CASSSWTRSDTQYF. The variable domain in full, completed from reference TRBV5-4 and TRBJ2-3, reads ETGVTQSPTHLIKTRGQQVTLRCSSQSGHNTVSWYQQALGQGPQFIFQYYREEENGRGNFPPRFSGLQFPNYSSELNVNALELDDSALYLCASSSWTRSDTQYFGPGTRLTVL.

This clone has only a few counts. The genes are TRBV28 and TRBJ1-1, with TRBD1 matching over 7 bases. V lost 1 base, J lost 3 bases, and 14 bases stayed unmatched. CDR1 is MDHEN and CDR2 is SYDVKM in the germline V gene. This CDR3 contains 18 residues. In DNA, the CDR3 is TGTGCCAGCAGTTTATCGAACCGAATTACAGGGGTCTACACTGAAGCTTTCTTT. Encoded protein: CASSLSNRITGVYTEAFF.

The CDR3 is CASSQDVSAGWGTGELFF. The CDR3 DNA sequence: TGCGCCAGCAGCCAAGATGTTTCAGCGGGATGGGGCACCGGGGAGCTGTTTTTT. This chain connects TRBV4-3 to TRBJ2-2, with 7 nucleotides matching TRBD2. V was pared by 0 bases and J by 4 bases, with 11 bases of the junction left unmatched. The germline V gene has CDR1 LGHNA and CDR2 YSLEER. This CDR3 region has 18 residues.

The V and J genes are TRBV5-4 and TRBJ1-1, with D maybe TRBD1 (5 bases). The CDR3 consists of 14 residues. Trimming cost V 4 bases and J 4 bases, with 14 bases left between them. Germline V gene data show CDR1 as SGHNT and CDR2 as YYREEE (reference sequence). CDR3 coding DNA: TGTGCCAGCAGCCCCGGGGGGGTGGGCACTGAAGCTTTCTTT. Protein sequence: CASSPGGVGTEAFF.

The chain recombines TRBV5-1 with TRBJ1-2; the D gene is possibly TRBD1 (5 bases). CDR1 is SGHRS, CDR2 YFSETQ, per germline. The CDR3 consists of 14 residues. V was pared by 4 bases and J by 7 bases, with 17 bases between. The CDR3, as DNA: TGCGCCAGCAGCCTCAGCCCTCCCGGGGGTGGCTACACCTTC. As protein: CASSLSPPGGGYTF.

This clone has only a few counts. The chain recombines TRBV18 with TRBJ2-7, with 9 bases fitting TRBD1. CDR3 length: 15 amino acids. Per the germline V gene, CDR1 is KGHSH and CDR2 is LQKENI. Trimming took 2 bases from V and 3 from J; bases not matched to a gene: 5. This chain's CDR3 is CASSPSGTGFYEQYF. The CDR3 nucleotides read TGTGCCAGCTCACCATCCGGGACAGGGTTCTACGAGCAGTACTTC.

This chain connects TRBV29-1 to TRBJ1-3, with D uncertain. This CDR3 comprises 12 residues. Germline V CDR1 and CDR2: SQVTM, ANQGSEA. V gave up 7 bases and J gave up 0 bases, with 7 bases separating them. CDR3 DNA sequence: TGCAGCGCTTCACACTCTGGAAACACCATATATTTT. As protein: CSASHSGNTIYF.

About this clone itself: Compared with germline, one end of the junction differs, possibly owing to a read error. The gene calls are TRBV18 and TRBJ1-5; maybe TRBD1 (6 bases). The CDR3 is 14 residues long. Per germline, CDR1 KGHSH and CDR2 LQKENI. CDR3 nucleotides: TGTGCCAGCTCACCACTCCTGGGGGCACAGCCCCAGAATTTT. Its protein product is CASSPLLGAQPQNF.

This clone appeared a few times. V gene TRBV4-3 combines with J gene TRBJ1-5; D not certain. Germline loops: CDR1 LGHNA, CDR2 YSLEER. Trimming took off 1 base at V and 5 bases at J, with 12 bases between the two ends. The length of the CDR3 is 15 residues. CDR3: CASSQGLRGDQPQHF. DNA of the CDR3: TGCGCCAGCAGCCAAGGGTTACGGGGAGATCAGCCCCAGCATTTT.

This clone has only a few counts. This chain joins TRBV4-2 and TRBJ1-4; 9 positions match TRBD1. V was pared by 3 bases and J by 4 bases, with 6 bases of the junction left unmatched. The CDR3 has 16 amino acids. Germline-derived CDR1 and CDR2 are LGHNA and YNFKEQ. The CDR3 spells CASSHGQGPLNEKLFF. The CDR3 DNA is TGTGCCAGCAGCCACGGACAGGGGCCCCTTAATGAAAAACTGTTTTTT.

J is TRBJ1-3 and V is TRBV9; D is perhaps TRBD1 (5 bases). Germline V gene sequence: CDR1 SGDLS, CDR2 YYNGEE. The V and J ends lost 0 bases and 0 bases respectively, with 10 bases between them. The length of the CDR3 is 16 residues. DNA for the CDR3: TGTGCCAGCAGCGTAGCGCAGGGCTTCTCTGGAAACACCATATATTTT. Translated, it gives CASSVAQGFSGNTIYF.

Only a few counts were recorded for this clone. The chain employs TRBV4-3 and TRBJ1-2; 10 bases agree with TRBD1. Per germline, CDR1 LGHNA and CDR2 YSLEER. CDR3 size: 18 residues. V shed 4 bases, J shed 3 bases, and the junction held 14 bases outside the gene matches. The CDR3 DNA reads TGCGCCAGCAGCCCTAATCACGCCGGGACAGGGGACCACTATGGCTACACCTTC. Translating gives CASSPNHAGTGDHYGYTF.

The chain is built from TRBV6-1 and TRBJ2-3; a weak D match, TRBD2 (5 bases). V lost 4 bases and J 1 base, leaving 12 bases between the germline ends. The CDR3 extends over 15 amino acids. CDR1 and CDR2 from the germline V gene are MNHNS and SASEGT. CDR3 loop: CASSGIGSGTDTQYF. For the CDR3, the DNA is TGTGCCAGCAGTGGGATCGGTAGCGGCACAGATACGCAGTATTTT.

The chain recombines TRBV29-1 with TRBJ1-1; 8 bases agree with TRBD1. In germline, CDR1 is SQVTM, CDR2 ANQGSEA. This CDR3 spans 15 amino acids. Losses at the gene ends were 5 bases for V and 3 bases for J; bases not matched to a gene: 11. The chain's CDR3 is CSVSVTGGKDTEAFF. In DNA, the CDR3 is TGCAGCGTTTCGGTTACAGGGGGAAAAGACACTGAAGCTTTCTTT.